What follows are 27 T cell receptor beta chains derived from one specimen sequenced in a study of shared clonotypes between healthy human individuals. Sequencing was performed with immunoSEQ multiplex PCR; in TCRdb, only in-frame clones are kept and a portion is missing. The sample includes more than 2,000,000 clones, around nine tenths of them seen just once. Sequenced sample: naive CD4+ T cells sorted from blood. Sample subset: CD45RA+ positively selected. These receptors were collected from a young man in good health.

The gene calls are TRBV5-4 and TRBJ2-1; 11 bases map to TRBD2. This CDR3 spans 15 amino acids. The trim removed 3 bases at V and 8 bases at J, leaving 7 bases unmatched. Germline V gene lookup returns CDR1 SGHNT and CDR2 YYREEE (reference sequence). The CDR3: CASSSGTSGSHEQFF. The CDR3 region has the DNA TGTGCCAGCAGCTCCGGGACTAGCGGTTCTCATGAGCAGTTCTTC. The whole variable domain, filled in from reference TRBV5-4 and TRBJ2-1, reads ETGVTQSPTHLIKTRGQQVTLRCSSQSGHNTVSWYQQALGQGPQFIFQYYREEENGRGNFPPRFSGLQFPNYSSELNVNALELDDSALYLCASSSGTSGSHEQFFGPGTRLTVL.

Concerning this clone itself: This same CDR3 is encoded by further DNA sequences in the sample. The chain is built from TRBV6-5 and TRBJ2-7, with D maybe TRBD2 (6 bases). Germline loops: CDR1 MNHEY, CDR2 SVGAGI. Trimming cost V 0 bases and J 0 bases, with 12 bases left between them. The CDR3 runs to 16 residues. CDR3 in DNA: TGTGCCAGCAGTTACTCGTCTGGGGGGAGCTCCTACGAGCAGTACTTC. Translated, it gives CASSYSSGGSSYEQYF.

The chain employs TRBV18 and TRBJ2-1; a weak D match, TRBD1 (6 bases). V lost 3 bases and J lost 4, with 16 bases in between. From germline, CDR1 is KGHSH and CDR2 LQKENI. The CDR3 runs 16 residues. CDR3: CASSPRDKRLYNEQFF. In DNA, the CDR3 is TGTGCCAGCTCACCCCGGGACAAGCGACTATACAATGAGCAGTTCTTC.

The chain employs TRBV6-6 and TRBJ1-1; D remains ambiguous. The CDR3 is 13 amino acids. Trimming pared 3 bases from V and 1 base from J, leaving 6 bases between. Germline V gene data show CDR1 as MNHNY and CDR2 as SVGAGI (reference sequence). The CDR3 DNA reads TGTGCCAGCAGTTATCTGACGAACACTGAAGCTTTCTTT. It encodes CASSYLTNTEAFF.

The chain has TRBV4-3 and TRBJ1-4; D may be TRBD1 (5 bases). Germline assignment: CDR1 LGHNA and CDR2 YSLEER. V was shortened by 1 base and J by 7 bases, with 16 bases between the two germline ends. The CDR3 has 16 residues. The CDR3 reads CASSQGGRRGGEKLFF. The CDR3 coding sequence is TGCGCCAGCAGCCAAGGAGGGAGGAGGGGTGGTGAAAAACTGTTTTTT.

This chain joins TRBV19 and TRBJ1-2; 9 nucleotides agree with TRBD1. The germline CDR1 and CDR2 sequences are LNHDA and SQIVND (reference sequence). The CDR3 is made up of 12 amino acids. J lost 6 bases, V lost 7 bases, and 3 bases had no gene match. The CDR3 coding sequence is TGTGCCAGTACGGGACAGGGCCATGGCTACACCTTC. It translates to CASTGQGHGYTF.

This sequence joins TRBV4-3 and TRBJ1-5, with 7 bases identical to TRBD1. The germline V gene has CDR1 LGHNA and CDR2 YSLEER. V was clipped by 1 base and J by 7 bases; unmatched bases: 7. The length of the CDR3 is 15 residues. As DNA, the CDR3 is TGCGCCAGCAGCCAAGGACAGGGAGGATCGCAGCCCCAGCATTTT. The encoded protein is CASSQGQGGSQPQHF.

CDR3 DNA sequence: TGTGCCAGCTCATCGGGACTAGCGGATGAGCAGTTCTTC. Its translation: CASSSGLADEQFF. This chain joins TRBV18 and TRBJ2-1; 11 bases agree with TRBD2. The CDR3 runs to 13 residues. CDR1 and CDR2 from the germline V gene are KGHSH and LQKENI. Losses at the gene ends were 5 bases for V and 8 bases for J; bases not matched to a gene: 2.

The J gene is TRBJ2-5, the V gene TRBV19; D perhaps matches TRBD2 (6 bases). The length of the CDR3 is 14 residues. The germline gives CDR1 LNHDA, CDR2 SQIVND (reference sequence). Trimming stripped 6 bases from V and 7 bases from J, with 18 bases between. CDR3 in amino acids: CASSRSAAEGTQYF. The CDR3 region has the DNA TGTGCCAGTAGCAGGAGCGCCGCGGAGGGGACCCAGTACTTC. Full variable domain (outside the CDR3, taken from reference TRBV19 and TRBJ2-5): DGGITQSPKYLFRKEGQNVTLSCEQNLNHDAMYWYRQDPGQGLRLIYYSQIVNDFQKGDIAEGYSVSREKKESFPLTVTSAQKNPTAFYLCASSRSAAEGTQYFGPGTRLLVL.

This clone was counted a single time. The chain links TRBV28 to TRBJ2-7; weak D call: TRBD2 (5 bases). There are 15 residues in the CDR3. Germline V gene lookup returns CDR1 MDHEN and CDR2 SYDVKM. The ends were cut back, 5 bases at V and 7 bases at J, with 21 bases in the middle. CDR3 protein: CASSPGSSIRIEQYF. The CDR3 DNA reads as TGTGCCAGCAGTCCGGGGTCTAGTATCAGGATAGAGCAGTACTTC. Combining the CDR3 with reference TRBV28 and TRBJ2-7 gives the whole variable domain DVKVTQSSRYLVKRTGEKVFLECVQDMDHENMFWYRQDPGLGLRLIYFSYDVKMKEKGDIPEGYSVSREKKERFSLILESASTNQTSMYLCASSPGSSIRIEQYFGPGTRLTVT.

V and J are TRBV9 and TRBJ2-1; no definite D call. Per germline, CDR1 SGDLS and CDR2 YYNGEE. The CDR3 consists of 12 residues. The ends were cut back, 2 bases at V and 7 bases at J, with 7 bases in the middle. The CDR3 DNA reads TGTGCCAGCAGCGTGGCTAGGAATGAGCAGTTCTTC. Translation: CASSVARNEQFF.

This chain joins TRBV5-6 and TRBJ2-6, with TRBD1 identical over 7 bases. V shed 4 bases, J shed 2 bases, and the junction held 6 bases outside the gene matches. The CDR3 spans 16 residues. Germline V gene data show CDR1 as SGHDT and CDR2 as YYEEEE. This chain's CDR3 is CASSPPTGPGANVLTF. In DNA, the CDR3 is TGTGCCAGCAGCCCGCCGACAGGGCCTGGGGCCAACGTCCTGACTTTC.

This clone was observed a single time. The J gene is TRBJ1-2, the V gene TRBV6-1; a weak D match, TRBD1 (5 bases). V lost 1 base to trimming and J lost 4 bases, with 10 bases between them. This CDR3 has 14 residues. CDR1 is MNHNS and CDR2 is SASEGT in the germline V gene. The CDR3 DNA follows: TGTGCCAGCAGTGAAGGACAGACCTCCTATGGCTACACCTTC. Translated: CASSEGQTSYGYTF.

The rearrangement links TRBV11-2 to TRBJ2-1; a weak D match, TRBD2 (5 bases). Germline V gives CDR1 SGHAT, CDR2 FQNNGV. Deletions cut 4 bases from V and 1 base from J, with 14 bases between. The CDR3 is 16 residues long. CDR3: CASSSPAALSYNEQFF. The CDR3, as DNA: TGTGCCAGCAGCTCCCCAGCGGCCCTTTCCTACAATGAGCAGTTCTTC. Using reference TRBV11-2 and TRBJ2-1 for the parts outside the CDR3, the full variable domain is EAGVAQSPRYKIIEKRQSVAFWCNPISGHATLYWYQQILGQGPKLLIQFQNNGVVDDSQLPKDRFSAERLKGVDSTLKIQPAKLEDSAVYLCASSSPAALSYNEQFFGPGTRLTVL.

This chain connects TRBV27 to TRBJ2-5; TRBD2 agrees at 8 bases. The germline V gene encodes CDR1 MNHEY and CDR2 SMNVEV (reference sequence). The CDR3 is made up of 14 amino acids. V dropped 5 bases and J dropped 1; count of bases not matched to a gene: 3. The CDR3 protein is CASSRAGVQETQYF. The DNA of the CDR3 is TGTGCCAGCAGTCGAGCGGGGGTCCAAGAGACCCAGTACTTC.

The chain recombines TRBV6-6 with TRBJ2-3; 10 bases are a match to TRBD2. With 10 bases clipped from V and 5 bases from J, the junction kept 12 bases outside the gene matches. Germline CDR1 reads MNHNY; CDR2 reads SVGAGI (reference sequence). The CDR3 runs to 15 residues. CDR3 residues: CATFKAGGTLDTQYF. DNA for the CDR3: TGTGCCACCTTTAAAGCGGGAGGGACGTTAGATACGCAGTATTTT.

The chain carries TRBV18 and TRBJ2-3; D gene ambiguous. Germline V lookup: CDR1 KGHSH, CDR2 LQKENI. Trimming took 5 bases from V and 1 from J, leaving 10 bases between them. This CDR3 is built from 14 residues. CDR3 loop: CASSSNWGTDTQYF. The CDR3, as DNA: TGTGCCAGCTCATCCAATTGGGGCACAGATACGCAGTATTTT. The whole variable domain, filled in from reference TRBV18 and TRBJ2-3, reads NAGVMQNPRHLVRRRGQEARLRCSPMKGHSHVYWYRQLPEEGLKFMVYLQKENIIDESGMPKERFSAEFPKEGPSILRIQQVVRGDSAAYFCASSSNWGTDTQYFGPGTRLTVL.

In regard to this clone: This sample also contains other DNA sequences that code for the same CDR3. V gene TRBV30 combines with J gene TRBJ2-6; D remains unclear. This CDR3 has 14 residues. The germline V and J ends were trimmed by 0 bases and 0 bases, with 3 bases remaining between them. The germline CDR1 and CDR2 sequences are GTSNPN and SVGIG (reference sequence). CDR3 in DNA: TGTGCCTGGAGTGTAGACTCTGGGGCCAACGTCCTGACTTTC. Amino acids: CAWSVDSGANVLTF. The whole variable domain, remainder taken from reference TRBV30 and TRBJ2-6, is SQTIHQWPATLVQPVGSPLSLECTVEGTSNPNLYWYRQAAGRGLQLLFYSVGIGQISSEVPQNLSASRPQDRQFILSSKKLLLSDSGFYLCAWSVDSGANVLTFGAGSRLTVL.

The chain is built from TRBV5-1 and TRBJ2-3; 7 bases match TRBD2. The trim removed 9 bases at V and 0 bases at J, leaving 10 bases unmatched. Germline loops: CDR1 SGHRS, CDR2 YFSETQ. There are 15 residues in the CDR3. The CDR3 DNA is TGCGCCAACTCAAGGGAGGGGCGAAGCACAGATACGCAGTATTTT. Residues: CANSREGRSTDTQYF.

The V and J genes are TRBV6-1 and TRBJ1-6; TRBD1 aligns across 10 bases. The CDR3 contains 19 residues. The ends lost 3 bases at V and 0 bases at J; junction bases unmatched: 8. Germline V gene sequence: CDR1 MNHNS, CDR2 SASEGT. CDR3 sequence: CASSEGQGTQNSYNSPLHF. DNA of the CDR3: TGTGCCAGCAGTGAGGGACAGGGGACCCAAAACTCCTATAATTCACCCCTCCACTTT.

With regard to this clone: This same CDR3 is encoded by further DNA sequences in the sample. This chain uses TRBV6-5 with TRBJ1-2; 8 bases match TRBD1. V trimming: 7 bases; J trimming: 8 bases; junction bases outside the gene matches: 15. The germline CDR1 and CDR2 sequences are MNHEY and SVGAGI. The CDR3 has 15 amino acids. DNA for the CDR3: TGTGCCAGCACATCAGCCCCTGGGACAGGACCCGGCTACACCTTC. Its protein product is CASTSAPGTGPGYTF.

The J gene is TRBJ2-3, the V gene TRBV5-1, with D possibly TRBD1 on 5 matching bases. Per germline, CDR1 SGHRS and CDR2 YFSETQ. CDR3 length: 14 amino acids. V was trimmed by 7 bases and J by 2 bases, leaving 14 bases between them. The CDR3 coding sequence is TGCGCCAGCTCCCAACAGGAGAACACAGATACGCAGTATTTT. It encodes CASSQQENTDTQYF.

The chain employs TRBV5-1 and TRBJ1-2; D uncertain. Germline V gene data show CDR1 as SGHRS and CDR2 as YFSETQ. The CDR3 extends over 15 amino acids. V shed 1 base and J shed 1 base, with 11 bases lying between them. This CDR3 is CASSLLGSVNYGYTF. For the CDR3, the DNA is TGCGCCAGCAGCTTGTTAGGCAGCGTTAACTATGGCTACACCTTC.

The V and J genes are TRBV7-9 and TRBJ2-7; 7 bases map to TRBD1. With V trimmed by 0 bases and J by 3 bases, 11 bases remained unmatched. The CDR3 length is 17 residues. Germline-derived CDR1 and CDR2 are SEHNR and FQNEAQ (reference sequence). This CDR3 is CASSLAPVDRSYYEQYF. The CDR3 region has the DNA TGTGCCAGCAGCTTAGCTCCTGTGGACAGGTCCTACTACGAGCAGTACTTC.

The V call is TRBV5-1, the J call TRBJ1-3; D call uncertain. V lost 1 base and J lost 4, with 15 bases in between. CDR1 SGHRS and CDR2 YFSETQ come from the germline V gene. The CDR3 has 16 residues. CDR3 coding DNA: TGCGCCAGCAGCTTGACCAATAAGACCCCGGGAAACACCATATATTTT. This translates into CASSLTNKTPGNTIYF.

This clone was seen once. The V gene is TRBV9, the J gene TRBJ1-2, with 10 bases lining up with TRBD1. CDR1 is SGDLS and CDR2 is YYNGEE in the germline V gene. The CDR3 is 15 residues long. J was trimmed by 4 bases and V by 5 bases; bases with no gene match: 8. CDR3 bases: TGTGCCAGCAGTCCTCCGGGACAGGGGACCTATGGCTACACCTTC. Its translation: CASSPPGQGTYGYTF.

The CDR3 protein is CASSTGGYEKLFF. DNA of the CDR3: TGTGCCAGCTCGACAGGGGGGTATGAAAAACTGTTTTTT. The gene calls are TRBV6-5 and TRBJ1-4; 9 nucleotides agree with TRBD1. This CDR3 is 13 amino acids long. The J segment lost 6 bases and the V segment lost 8 bases, leaving 4 bases of the junction unmatched. CDR1 and CDR2 from the germline V gene are MNHEY and SVGAGI.